This TCR beta chain was captured in a study of OX40 agonist ivuxolimab in advanced cancers. Study results and limitations: At 0.1 to 3.0 mg/kg and by week 6, clonal expansion occurred in CD4+ and CD8+ blood T cells. Relatively little clonal expansion, among the lowest observed, appeared in partial responders at 0.1-3.0 mg/kg. The antigen specificity of the peripheral T cells (those that were expanded) was not determined.

Clones were sequenced by immunoSEQ multiplex PCR, and TCRdb holds only the in-frame ones, with some missing. The table records almost 50,000 clones, 84% of them present only once. V was cut by 5 bases and J by 9 bases, with 13 bases left in between. CDR3 length equals 12 residues. In germline, CDR1 is SGHNT, CDR2 YENEEA. About this clone itself: Its antigen is not known.

The receptor's source is an adult with an advanced solid tumor such as melanoma, head and neck, liver or kidney cancer. This specimen was CD4+ or CD8+ T cells sorted from blood, taken in a trial of the OX40 agonist ivuxolimab. J is TRBJ1-1 and V is TRBV11-3; D is possibly TRBD1 (6 bases). The CDR3 DNA is TGTGCCAGCAGCCAAGGCAGGGGACAAGCTTTCTTT. Translation gives CASSQGRGQAFF.